Below, 26 T cell receptor beta chains from the same sample are listed, as sequenced in a study of CD8+ T cells in alopecia areata. Extracted RNA was reverse transcribed, and the resulting cDNA served as sequencing template. Libraries were prepared by immunoSEQ multiplex PCR; TCRdb keeps only in-frame clonotypes and omits some of them. The sample has some 180,000 clones; 56% are singletons. The sequenced sample consisted of CD8+ T cells sorted from blood. These receptors were obtained from a human donor in good health.

The gene calls are TRBV29-1 and TRBJ2-2; 8 bases agree with TRBD1. The CDR3 consists of 16 residues. V trimming: 7 bases; J trimming: 6 bases; junction bases outside the gene matches: 16. The V gene's germline CDR1 is SQVTM and CDR2 ANQGSEA. The CDR3, as DNA: TGCAGCGCCCTCTCATGGCAGGGGGCGTCGTCCGGGGAGCTGTTTTTT. Translating gives CSALSWQGASSGELFF.

This chain joins TRBV5-1 and TRBJ2-3, with TRBD1 matching 7 bases. CDR1 and CDR2 from the germline V gene are SGHRS and YFSETQ. V lost 0 bases to trimming and J lost 0 bases; unmatched junction nucleotides: 7. The CDR3 length is 17 residues. The chain's CDR3 is CASSLEPGQKSTDTQYF. The CDR3, as DNA: TGCGCCAGCAGCTTGGAACCGGGACAGAAGAGCACAGATACGCAGTATTTT.

V gene TRBV29-1 combines with J gene TRBJ2-5; D is possibly TRBD1 (6 bases). CDR1 is SQVTM, CDR2 ANQGSEA, per germline. V was pared by 6 bases and J by 2 bases, with 16 bases between. This CDR3 is 14 amino acids long. This chain's CDR3 is CSVLLTDSQETQYF. In DNA, the CDR3 is TGCAGCGTCTTACTTACGGACAGTCAAGAGACCCAGTACTTC.

The table lists this clone with a few counts. The sample has other DNA sequences that encode this CDR3 too. The chain employs TRBV7-9 and TRBJ1-5; D not resolved. CDR3 length: 12 amino acids. Looked up from germline, CDR1 is SEHNR and CDR2 is FQNEAQ (reference sequence). Trimming stripped 1 base from V and 2 bases from J, with 0 bases between. The CDR3 nucleotides are TGTGCCAGCAGCTTAGGCAATCAGCCCCAGCATTTT. It codes for CASSLGNQPQHF.

The V gene is TRBV9, the J gene TRBJ1-5, with unresolved D. The CDR3 has 16 amino acids. Germline CDR1 reads SGDLS; CDR2 reads YYNGEE. Trimming shortened V by 0 bases and J by 4 bases, and 14 bases separated the two germline ends. CDR3: CASSVATKRRNQPQHF. The CDR3 DNA reads TGTGCCAGCAGCGTAGCTACGAAGAGGAGGAATCAGCCCCAGCATTTT.

The chain carries TRBV6-6 and TRBJ2-1; D is perhaps TRBD1 (5 bases). The CDR3 extends over 14 amino acids. Trimming took off 7 bases at V and 6 bases at J, with 16 bases between the two ends. Per the germline V gene, CDR1 is MNHNY and CDR2 is SVGAGI (reference sequence). The CDR3 loop reads CASILSLTVNEQFF. The CDR3 DNA is TGTGCCAGCATTCTCAGCTTGACAGTCAATGAGCAGTTCTTC.

As concerns this clone: The identical CDR3 is also encoded by other nucleotide sequences in the sample. The chain joins TRBV7-9 to TRBJ1-6; a possible D gene is TRBD1 (6 bases). V gave up 1 base and J gave up 5 bases, with 6 bases separating them. This CDR3 has 14 amino acids. Per the germline V gene, CDR1 is SEHNR and CDR2 is FQNEAQ (reference sequence). The CDR3 protein is CASSLGQDNSPLHF. As DNA, the CDR3 is TGTGCCAGCAGCTTAGGACAGGATAATTCACCCCTCCACTTT.

The chain employs TRBV6-5 and TRBJ2-1; TRBD1 matches at 7 bases. The V segment lost 5 bases and the J segment 4 bases; nucleotides outside the gene matches: 8. The CDR3 is 15 amino acids. Germline V gives CDR1 MNHEY, CDR2 SVGAGI. CDR3 loop: CASSLDRSLYNEQFF. The DNA of the CDR3 is TGTGCCAGCAGTCTGGACAGGAGCCTTTACAATGAGCAGTTCTTC.

This clone was observed a single time. V and J are TRBV15 and TRBJ1-5; D perhaps matches TRBD1 (5 bases). The CDR3 spans 14 residues. Germline CDR1 LNHNV, CDR2 YYDKDF (reference sequence). The V and J ends lost 6 bases and 6 bases respectively, with 15 bases between them. The CDR3 sequence: CATRKLRDGQPQHF. CDR3 sequence (DNA): TGTGCCACCAGAAAACTCCGGGACGGTCAGCCCCAGCATTTT.

The V gene is TRBV7-9, the J gene TRBJ2-7; TRBD1 matches 8 bases. CDR1 is SEHNR and CDR2 is FQNEAQ in the germline V gene (reference sequence). This CDR3 is 15 amino acids long. After removal of 5 bases from V and 4 bases from J, the junction contained 10 bases not matched to a gene. DNA of the CDR3: TGTGCCAGCAGCGAAAGACAGGGGACGCCGTACGAGCAGTACTTC. It translates to CASSERQGTPYEQYF.

The genes are TRBV4-1 and TRBJ2-7; tentatively, D is TRBD1 or TRBD2 (5 bases each). V lost 1 base and J 2 bases, leaving 18 bases between the germline ends. CDR3 length equals 17 residues. Germline assignment: CDR1 MGHRA and CDR2 YSYEKL. In DNA form, the CDR3 reads TGCGCCAGCAGCCAAGTGTCGGGGACCTGGGATGCCTACGAGCAGTACTTC. Translating it yields CASSQVSGTWDAYEQYF.

The gene calls are TRBV7-9 and TRBJ2-5, with TRBD2 identical over 14 bases. Germline trimming cut 6 bases from V and 0 bases from J; bases unmatched to any gene: 12. Germline assignment: CDR1 SEHNR and CDR2 FQNEAQ (reference sequence). This CDR3 has 19 amino acids. CDR3 residues: CASRPGLAGGQNYQETQYF. In DNA form, the CDR3 reads TGTGCCAGCAGACCTGGACTAGCGGGGGGACAAAACTACCAAGAGACCCAGTACTTC.

In nucleotides, the CDR3 is TGCGCCAGCAGCCCCCAGGGAGGAGGAGAAAAACTGTTTTTT. Its translation: CASSPQGGGEKLFF. This chain links TRBV5-1 with TRBJ1-4; D is possibly TRBD1 (5 bases). The CDR3 is made up of 14 amino acids. The germline CDR1 and CDR2 sequences are SGHRS and YFSETQ. The germline V and J ends were trimmed by 4 bases and 8 bases, with 15 bases remaining between them.

The chain links TRBV29-1 to TRBJ1-1; TRBD1 aligns across 8 bases. This CDR3 spans 13 amino acids. V dropped 6 bases and J dropped 3; count of bases not matched to a gene: 6. Germline CDR1 reads SQVTM; CDR2 reads ANQGSEA. CDR3 in amino acids: CSVGTGSYTEAFF. The CDR3 nucleotides read TGCAGCGTCGGGACAGGTTCTTACACTGAAGCTTTCTTT.

This clone is a singleton in its sample. The same CDR3 arises from other DNA sequences in this sample as well. The V gene is TRBV5-6, the J gene TRBJ1-6; 7 bases are shared with TRBD1. The CDR3 totals 14 residues. V was pared by 0 bases and J by 9 bases, with 3 bases of the junction left unmatched. CDR1 and CDR2 from the germline V gene are SGHDT and YYEEEE. The CDR3 region has the DNA TGTGCCAGCAGCTTGGGACAGGGAGGTTCACCCCTCCACTTT. Protein: CASSLGQGGSPLHF.

The CDR3 sequence is CASGGGDSLGIGYTF. CDR3 in DNA: TGCGCCAGCGGGGGTGGGGACAGCCTAGGTATAGGCTACACCTTC. The chain recombines TRBV23-1 with TRBJ1-2, with 7 bases matching TRBD1. TRBV23-1 is an ORF; its function is uncertain. This CDR3 has 15 residues. After removal of 8 bases from V and 8 bases from J, the junction contained 17 bases not matched to a gene.

This clone was counted a single time. V and J are TRBV15 and TRBJ1-5, with 8 bases that match TRBD1. This CDR3 is 15 amino acids long. The germline gives CDR1 LNHNV, CDR2 YYDKDF (reference sequence). Losses at the gene ends were 2 bases for V and 4 bases for J; bases not matched to a gene: 4. The chain's CDR3 is CATSRYRGSNQPQHF. CDR3 DNA sequence: TGTGCCACCAGCAGATACAGGGGGTCGAATCAGCCCCAGCATTTT.

The genes are TRBV7-9 and TRBJ2-5; weak D call: TRBD1 (6 bases). Germline assignment: CDR1 SEHNR and CDR2 FQNEAQ (reference sequence). The CDR3 consists of 16 residues. Trimming took 5 bases from V and 0 from J, leaving 16 bases between them. CDR3 sequence: CASSRTVEMDQETQYF. DNA for the CDR3: TGTGCCAGCAGCCGGACAGTTGAGATGGACCAAGAGACCCAGTACTTC.

This clone was seen a few times. The rearrangement joins TRBV6-5 to TRBJ2-1; perhaps D is TRBD1 or TRBD2 (5 bases each). Per germline, CDR1 MNHEY and CDR2 SVGAGI. The CDR3 runs to 15 residues. V shed 3 bases and J shed 4 bases, with 13 bases lying between them. CDR3 nucleotide sequence: TGTGCCAGCAGTTATCGAGGGGCAGCTTACAATGAGCAGTTCTTC. Encoded protein: CASSYRGAAYNEQFF.

V is TRBV27 and J is TRBJ2-1; 9 positions agree with TRBD1. Germline V gene sequence: CDR1 MNHEY, CDR2 SMNVEV (reference sequence). The J segment lost 4 bases and the V segment lost 8 bases, leaving 3 bases of the junction unmatched. There are 13 residues in the CDR3. The CDR3 nucleotides read TGTGCCAGCGGCGACAGGGGGTACAATGAGCAGTTCTTC. Translation: CASGDRGYNEQFF.

The rearrangement links TRBV4-2 to TRBJ1-1; D uncertain. Germline values: CDR1 LGHNA, CDR2 YNFKEQ. This CDR3 has 13 amino acids. Trimming pared 3 bases from V and 4 bases from J, leaving 9 bases between. CDR3 DNA: TGTGCCAGCAGCCATCCTGGGGTCACTGAAGCTTTCTTT. Translation gives CASSHPGVTEAFF.

The CDR3 reads CASSFRSGETQYF. For the CDR3, the DNA is TGTGCCAGCAGTTTCCGTTCTGGAGAGACCCAGTACTTC. V usage is TRBV27 and J usage is TRBJ2-5; no definite D call. Germline assignment: CDR1 MNHEY and CDR2 SMNVEV (reference sequence). V lost 3 bases and J 4 bases, leaving 9 bases between the germline ends. CDR3 length: 13 amino acids.

J is TRBJ2-7 and V is TRBV5-5, with D hard to call. Per the germline V gene, CDR1 is SGHKS and CDR2 is YYEKEE (reference sequence). The CDR3 runs to 14 residues. V was shortened by 2 bases and J by 2 bases, with 11 bases between the two germline ends. The CDR3 is CASSFGYSAYEQYF. CDR3 DNA sequence: TGTGCCAGCAGCTTCGGATATTCGGCCTACGAGCAGTACTTC.

This chain connects TRBV12-5 to TRBJ1-1; D might be TRBD1 (6 bases). This CDR3 contains 13 residues. Trimming shortened V by 6 bases and J by 1 base, and 9 bases separated the two germline ends. CDR1 and CDR2 from the germline V gene are LGHNT and FRNRAP. CDR3 in amino acids: CASGEGGNTEAFF. The CDR3 region has the DNA TGTGCTAGTGGCGAAGGGGGGAACACTGAAGCTTTCTTT.

The rearrangement uses TRBV4-1 and TRBJ2-7; D is undetermined. Germline lookup yields CDR1 MGHRA and CDR2 YSYEKL. The CDR3 consists of 14 residues. V lost 0 bases, J lost 2 bases, and 8 bases lay in between. The CDR3 protein is CASSQDLTPYEQYF. CDR3 sequence (DNA): TGCGCCAGCAGCCAAGATCTGACTCCCTACGAGCAGTACTTC.

This chain joins TRBV27 and TRBJ2-3; 8 bases match TRBD1. The V and J ends lost 4 bases and 5 bases, in that order; junction bases with no gene match: 8. Germline V gene sequence: CDR1 MNHEY, CDR2 SMNVEV (reference sequence). The length of the CDR3 is 15 residues. The CDR3 DNA reads as TGTGCCAGCAGTTCCGGACAGGGAAGACAAGATACGCAGTATTTT. Encoded protein: CASSSGQGRQDTQYF.